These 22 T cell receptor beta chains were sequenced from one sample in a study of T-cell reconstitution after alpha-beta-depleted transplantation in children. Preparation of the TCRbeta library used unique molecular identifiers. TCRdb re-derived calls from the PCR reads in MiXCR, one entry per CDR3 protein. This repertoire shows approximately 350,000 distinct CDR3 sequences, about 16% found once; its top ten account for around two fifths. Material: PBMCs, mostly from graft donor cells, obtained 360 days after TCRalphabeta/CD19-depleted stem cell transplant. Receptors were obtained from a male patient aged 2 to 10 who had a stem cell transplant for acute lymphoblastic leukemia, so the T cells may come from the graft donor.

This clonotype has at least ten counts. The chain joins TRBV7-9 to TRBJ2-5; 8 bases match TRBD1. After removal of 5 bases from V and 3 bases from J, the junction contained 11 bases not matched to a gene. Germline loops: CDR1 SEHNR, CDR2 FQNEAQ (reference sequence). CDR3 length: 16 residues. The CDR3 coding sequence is TGTGCCAGCAGCCCGCCCAGGGGGCAGGTAAAAGAGACCCAGTACTTC. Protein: CASSPPRGQVKETQYF.

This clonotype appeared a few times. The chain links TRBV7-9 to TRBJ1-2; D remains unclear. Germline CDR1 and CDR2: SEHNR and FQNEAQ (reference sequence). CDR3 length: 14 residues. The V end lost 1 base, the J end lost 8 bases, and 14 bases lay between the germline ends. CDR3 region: CASSLGRASGGYTF. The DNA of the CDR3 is TGTGCCAGCAGCTTAGGCCGGGCTTCGGGGGGCTACACCTTC.

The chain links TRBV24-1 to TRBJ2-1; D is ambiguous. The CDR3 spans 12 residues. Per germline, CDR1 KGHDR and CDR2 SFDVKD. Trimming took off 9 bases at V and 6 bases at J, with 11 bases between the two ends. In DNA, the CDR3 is TGTGCCACCGGTGGGGAAACCAATGAGCAGTTCTTC. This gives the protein CATGGETNEQFF.

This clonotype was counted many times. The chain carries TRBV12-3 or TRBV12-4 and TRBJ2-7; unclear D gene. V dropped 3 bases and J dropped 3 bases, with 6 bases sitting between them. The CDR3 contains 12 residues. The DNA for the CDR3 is TGTGCCAGCAGTTTGGAGCACTACGAGCAGTACTTC. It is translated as CASSLEHYEQYF.

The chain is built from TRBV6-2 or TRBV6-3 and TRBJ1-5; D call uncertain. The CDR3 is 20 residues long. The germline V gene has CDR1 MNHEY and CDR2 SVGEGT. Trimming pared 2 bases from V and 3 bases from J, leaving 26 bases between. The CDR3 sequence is CASSYLQHKSGSEANQPQHF. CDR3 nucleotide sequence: TGTGCCAGCAGTTACCTCCAACATAAGTCGGGTTCCGAGGCCAATCAGCCCCAGCATTTT.

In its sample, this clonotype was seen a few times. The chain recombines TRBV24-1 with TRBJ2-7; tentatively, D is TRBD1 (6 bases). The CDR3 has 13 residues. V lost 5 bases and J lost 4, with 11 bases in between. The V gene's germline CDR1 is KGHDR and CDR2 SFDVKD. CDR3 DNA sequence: TGTGCCACCAGTGCAGGGGTCGGATACGAGCAGTACTTC. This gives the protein CATSAGVGYEQYF.

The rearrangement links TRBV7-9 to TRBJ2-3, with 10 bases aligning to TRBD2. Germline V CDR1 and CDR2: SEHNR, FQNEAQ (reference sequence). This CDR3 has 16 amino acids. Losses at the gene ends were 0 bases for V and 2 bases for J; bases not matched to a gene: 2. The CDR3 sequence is CASSLALAGTTDTQYF. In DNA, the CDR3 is TGTGCCAGCAGCTTAGCACTAGCGGGAACCACAGATACGCAGTATTTT.

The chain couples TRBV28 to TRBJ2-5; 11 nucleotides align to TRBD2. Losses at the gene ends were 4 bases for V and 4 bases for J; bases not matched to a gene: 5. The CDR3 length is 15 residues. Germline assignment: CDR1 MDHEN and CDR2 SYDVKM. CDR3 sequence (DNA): TGTGCCAGCAGTTCCTCCCTAGCGGGAGGAGAGACCCAGTACTTC. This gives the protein CASSSSLAGGETQYF.

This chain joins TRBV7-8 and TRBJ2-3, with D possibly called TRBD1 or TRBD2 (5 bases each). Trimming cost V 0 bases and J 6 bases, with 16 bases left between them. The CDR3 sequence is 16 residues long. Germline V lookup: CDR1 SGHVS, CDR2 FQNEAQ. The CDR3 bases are TGTGCCAGCAGCTTAGCGAGGCCAGGGAGAGGGGATACGCAGTATTTT. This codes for CASSLARPGRGDTQYF.

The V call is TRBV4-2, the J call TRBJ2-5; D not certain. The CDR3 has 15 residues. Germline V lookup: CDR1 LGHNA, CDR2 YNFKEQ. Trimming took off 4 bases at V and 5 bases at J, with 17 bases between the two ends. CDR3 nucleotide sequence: TGTGCCAGCAGCCCCCAACCCATAACGACTGAGACCCAGTACTTC. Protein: CASSPQPITTETQYF.

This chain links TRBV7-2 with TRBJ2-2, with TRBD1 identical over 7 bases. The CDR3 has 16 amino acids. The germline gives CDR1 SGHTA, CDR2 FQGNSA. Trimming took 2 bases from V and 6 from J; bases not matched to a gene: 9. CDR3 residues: CASSLRGLEKAGELFF. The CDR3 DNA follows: TGTGCCAGCAGCTTAAGGGGGCTAGAAAAGGCCGGGGAGCTGTTTTTT.

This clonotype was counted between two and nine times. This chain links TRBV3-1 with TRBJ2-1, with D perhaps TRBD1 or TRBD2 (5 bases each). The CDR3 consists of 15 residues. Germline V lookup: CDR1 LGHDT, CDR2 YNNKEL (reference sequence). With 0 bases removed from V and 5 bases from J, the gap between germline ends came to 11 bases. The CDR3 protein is CASSQEGTADNEQFF. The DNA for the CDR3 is TGTGCCAGCAGCCAAGAAGGGACGGCGGACAATGAGCAGTTCTTC.

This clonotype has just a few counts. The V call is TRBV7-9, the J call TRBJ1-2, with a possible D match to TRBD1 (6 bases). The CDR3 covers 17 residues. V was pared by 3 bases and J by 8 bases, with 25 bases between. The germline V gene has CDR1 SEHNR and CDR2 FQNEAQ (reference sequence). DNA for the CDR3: TGTGCCAGCAGCTTCCCCACTACGCCGATACAGGGCGGGGGCTACACCTTC. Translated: CASSFPTTPIQGGGYTF.

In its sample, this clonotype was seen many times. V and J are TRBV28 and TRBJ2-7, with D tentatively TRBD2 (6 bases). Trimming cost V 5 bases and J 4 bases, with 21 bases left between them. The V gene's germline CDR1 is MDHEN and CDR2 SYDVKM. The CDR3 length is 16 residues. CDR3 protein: CASSGMARTTKYEQYF. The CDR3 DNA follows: TGTGCCAGCAGTGGGATGGCCAGGACTACCAAATACGAGCAGTACTTC.

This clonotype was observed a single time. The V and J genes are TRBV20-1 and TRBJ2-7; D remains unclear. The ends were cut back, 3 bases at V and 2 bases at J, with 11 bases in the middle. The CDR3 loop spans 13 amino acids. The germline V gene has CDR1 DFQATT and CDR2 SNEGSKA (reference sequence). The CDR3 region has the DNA TGCAGTGCTAGTCCCCTGTCCCCCTACGAGCAGTACTTC. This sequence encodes CSASPLSPYEQYF.

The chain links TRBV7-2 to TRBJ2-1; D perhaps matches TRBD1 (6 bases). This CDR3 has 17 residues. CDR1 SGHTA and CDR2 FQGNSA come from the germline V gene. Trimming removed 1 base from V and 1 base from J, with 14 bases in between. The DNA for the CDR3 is TGTGCCAGCAGCTTAGTTCCTACTAGGGGGTCCTACAATGAGCAGTTCTTC. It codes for CASSLVPTRGSYNEQFF.

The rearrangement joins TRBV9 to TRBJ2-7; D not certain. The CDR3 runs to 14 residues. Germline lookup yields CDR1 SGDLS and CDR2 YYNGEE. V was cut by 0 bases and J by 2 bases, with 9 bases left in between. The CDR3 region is CASSVEDWTYEQYF. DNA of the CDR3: TGTGCCAGCAGCGTAGAAGACTGGACCTACGAGCAGTACTTC.

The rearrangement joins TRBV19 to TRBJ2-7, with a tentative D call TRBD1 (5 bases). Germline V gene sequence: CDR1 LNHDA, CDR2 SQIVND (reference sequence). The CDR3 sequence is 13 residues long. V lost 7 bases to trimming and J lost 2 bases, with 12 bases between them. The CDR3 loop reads CASTDSSAYEQYF. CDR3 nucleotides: TGTGCCAGTACTGACAGTTCAGCCTACGAGCAGTACTTC.

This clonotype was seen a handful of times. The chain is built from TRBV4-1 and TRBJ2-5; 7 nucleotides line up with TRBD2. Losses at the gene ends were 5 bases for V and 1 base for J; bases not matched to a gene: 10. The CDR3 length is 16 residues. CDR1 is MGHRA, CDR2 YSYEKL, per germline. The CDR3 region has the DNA TGCGCCAGCAGCAAGTCCGGGTTAGCGGGCCAAGAGACCCAGTACTTC. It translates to CASSKSGLAGQETQYF.

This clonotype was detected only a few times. The CDR3 protein is CASSLQGMRGETQYF. CDR3 DNA: TGCGCCAGCAGCCTCCAAGGGATGCGAGGAGAGACCCAGTACTTC. The chain employs TRBV5-1 and TRBJ2-5; D is unresolved. Germline V gives CDR1 SGHRS, CDR2 YFSETQ. This CDR3 has 15 amino acids. V lost 4 bases to trimming and J lost 4 bases, with 17 bases between them.

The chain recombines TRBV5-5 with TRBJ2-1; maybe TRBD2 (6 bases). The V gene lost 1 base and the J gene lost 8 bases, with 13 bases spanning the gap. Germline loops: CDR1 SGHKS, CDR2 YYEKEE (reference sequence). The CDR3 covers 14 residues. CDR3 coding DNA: TGTGCCAGCAGCTTGTGGGAGGCAGCCTATGAGCAGTTCTTC. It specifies CASSLWEAAYEQFF.

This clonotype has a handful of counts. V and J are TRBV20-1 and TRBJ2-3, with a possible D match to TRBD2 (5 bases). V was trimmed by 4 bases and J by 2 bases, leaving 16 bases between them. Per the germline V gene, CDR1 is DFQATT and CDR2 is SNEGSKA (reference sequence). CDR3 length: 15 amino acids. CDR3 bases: TGCAGTGCTAAGAGGGCGGGCGGATCCACAGATACGCAGTATTTT. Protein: CSAKRAGGSTDTQYF.